This is a list of T cell receptor beta chains from one sample in a study of CD8 T cells in Susac syndrome. TCRdb processed the immunoSEQ multiplex PCR reads anew with MiXCR; each CDR3 protein has one entry. The data contain tens of thousands of distinct CDR3 sequences, 94% of them seen just once; the ten biggest clones take up about 0.26%. What was sequenced was CD8+ T cells from PBMCs. These receptors all come from a human donor in good health. Both conserved end residues are part of each CDR3. The D gene is left open where the match is weak. The listing skips clone size in some rows; elsewhere it reads once, few, many or a size class.

J gene,D gene,V gene,clone size,CDR3 DNA,CDR3 protein
TRBJ2-1,.,TRBV7-9,.,TGTGCCAGCAGCTTAGCGCGGGGTAATGAGCAGTTCTTC,CASSLARGNEQFF
TRBJ1-2,TRBD1,TRBV7-9,.,TGTGCCAGCAGCTCCGGACAGGGGGCGTTTGGCTACACCTTC,CASSSGQGAFGYTF
TRBJ2-3,.,TRBV27,.,TGTGCCAGCAGTTTAGGGGTGGGGCCTCCCACAGATACGCAGTATTTT,CASSLGVGPPTDTQYF
TRBJ1-1,.,TRBV7-9,.,TGTGCCAGCAGCCCCCTCAGGAGGGGGACTGAAGCTTTCTTT,CASSPLRRGTEAFF
TRBJ1-1,.,TRBV6-1,.,TGTGCCACCAAGACATCCCCCTGGAGGAGAAACACTGAAGCTTTCTTT,CATKTSPWRRNTEAFF
TRBJ1-1,TRBD1,TRBV5-6,.,TGTGCCAGCGGACAGGGGAACACTGAAGCTTTCTTT,CASGQGNTEAFF
TRBJ2-5,.,TRBV29-1,.,TGCAGCGTTTATGGGGGGGCTCGGGAGACCCAGTACTTC,CSVYGGARETQYF
TRBJ2-1,.,TRBV6-2/TRBV6-3,.,TGTGCCAGCAGTTACTCAGGGGGCTCCTACAATGAGCAGTTCTTC,CASSYSGGSYNEQFF
TRBJ2-7,TRBD1,TRBV29-1,.,TGCAGCGTTGAATGGGGACAGGGTTCCTACGAGCAGTACTTC,CSVEWGQGSYEQYF
TRBJ2-7,TRBD1,TRBV20-1,.,TGCAGTGCTGGCTTCCCGGGACAGGGCAGTTCAGAGCAGTACTTC,CSAGFPGQGSSEQYF
TRBJ1-1,.,TRBV7-2,.,TGTGCCAGCAGCTTAGTAGGGAGAGGGGCTTTCTTT,CASSLVGRGAFF
TRBJ2-7,.,TRBV29-1,once,TGCAGCGTTGTCTCCGGGCCAGCCTACGAGCAGTACTTC,CSVVSGPAYEQYF
TRBJ1-1,TRBD1,TRBV12-5,.,TGTGCTAGTGGTGCACAGGGGGCAAATGAAGCTTTCTTT,CASGAQGANEAFF
TRBJ1-4,TRBD1,TRBV2,.,TGTGCCAGCAGTGAACAGGGGGATAATGAAAAACTGTTTTTT,CASSEQGDNEKLFF
TRBJ1-1,TRBD1,TRBV7-9,.,TGTGCCAGCAGCTTAGCACAGGGGGCGGACACTGAAGCTTTCTTT,CASSLAQGADTEAFF